This TCR beta chain was recorded in a study of blood T cell repertoires in COVID-19. Looking at the study overall: T cells, B-cell-depleted T cells, or PBMCs supplied cDNA or gDNA.

The germline V gene has CDR1 SEHNR and CDR2 FQNEAQ (reference sequence). The CDR3 consists of 12 residues. The ends were cut back, 2 bases at V and 8 bases at J, with 8 bases in the middle. In its sample, this clone was seen once. The data were produced by immunoSEQ multiplex PCR, yet TCRdb's version contains in-frame clones alone and is incomplete. The sample lists some 380,000 clones, roughly 87% occurring once. The sample consisted of PBMCs or T cells enriched from blood (not recorded which). This receptor was obtained from a woman aged 40 to 50 with acute COVID-19. The chain combines TRBV7-9 with TRBJ2-3, with D unresolved. The CDR3 nucleotides are TGTGCCAGCAGCTTACCTATCTCTACGCAGTATTTT. It specifies CASSLPISTQYF.